This passage covers 11 T cell receptor beta chains from one sample sequenced in a study of shared clonotypes between healthy human individuals. The table came from immunoSEQ multiplex PCR; TCRdb's copy has only in-frame clones and leaves some out. Seen here are about 520,000 clones, 70% to 85% observed once, and the top ten hold about 12%. Sequences were obtained from PBMCs. Source of these receptors: a woman aged 40 to 55 in good health. Some clones in this sample may be carry-over from other donors' samples.

The chain uses TRBV5-4 and TRBJ2-2; D could derive from TRBD1 or TRBD2 (6 bases each). This CDR3 has 17 residues. The V gene lost 1 base and the J gene lost 3 bases, with 16 bases spanning the gap. Germline lookup yields CDR1 SGHNT and CDR2 YYREEE (reference sequence). The CDR3 here is CASSLPVGGADTGELFF. The CDR3 DNA is TGTGCCAGCAGCTTGCCCGTCGGGGGCGCAGACACCGGGGAGCTGTTTTTT.

This CDR3 is CASTVPGSYSNQPQHF. For the CDR3, the DNA is TGTGCCAGCACCGTTCCGGGCTCTTATAGCAATCAGCCCCAGCATTTT. The V call is TRBV28, the J call TRBJ1-5; D is unresolved. The germline V gene encodes CDR1 MDHEN and CDR2 SYDVKM. V gave up 7 bases and J gave up 0 bases, with 16 bases separating them. The length of the CDR3 is 16 residues.

The chain is built from TRBV9 and TRBJ2-3; TRBD2 might be the D (5 bases). Germline V gene sequence: CDR1 SGDLS, CDR2 YYNGEE. The CDR3 extends over 15 amino acids. Trimming stripped 0 bases from V and 2 bases from J, with 10 bases between. The CDR3 nucleotides are TGTGCCAGCAGCGTAGCTCCGACTACCACAGATACGCAGTATTTT. Its protein product is CASSVAPTTTDTQYF.

V is TRBV6-4 and J is TRBJ1-5; D gene ambiguous. There are 19 residues in the CDR3. Per the germline V gene, CDR1 is MRHNA and CDR2 is SNTAGT. The V gene lost 8 bases and the J gene lost 0 bases, with 26 bases spanning the gap. The CDR3 protein is CASDPDPHLPMYSNQPQHF. The CDR3 DNA sequence: TGTGCCAGCGACCCGGACCCCCATCTTCCCATGTATAGCAATCAGCCCCAGCATTTT.

The chain combines TRBV30 with TRBJ2-6; D not resolved. Deletions cut 4 bases from V and 0 bases from J, with 10 bases between. The germline V gene has CDR1 GTSNPN and CDR2 SVGIG (reference sequence). The CDR3 is made up of 15 amino acids. Written as DNA, the CDR3 is TGTGCCTGGACCGTCGGGCACTCTGGGGCCAACGTCCTGACTTTC. Encoded protein: CAWTVGHSGANVLTF.

The chain recombines TRBV11-3 with TRBJ2-7, with D possibly matching TRBD1 (6 bases). The V end lost 1 base, the J end lost 6 bases, and 10 bases lay between the germline ends. CDR3 length equals 13 residues. Germline V gene data show CDR1 as SGHNT and CDR2 as YENEEA. DNA of the CDR3: TGTGCCAGCAGCTTAGTTAGGACAGCCGAGCAGTACTTC. Encoded protein: CASSLVRTAEQYF.

This clone showed up many times. Other nucleotide sequences from this sample produce the same CDR3. This chain joins TRBV30 and TRBJ2-5, with D maybe TRBD2 (7 bases). Trimming removed 0 bases from V and 2 bases from J, with 16 bases in between. CDR1 is GTSNPN and CDR2 is SVGIG in the germline V gene (reference sequence). This CDR3 spans 16 amino acids. CDR3 in amino acids: CAWSVGGVTGQETQYF. The CDR3 bases are TGTGCCTGGAGTGTAGGGGGGGTAACGGGGCAAGAGACCCAGTACTTC.

The chain joins TRBV7-6 to TRBJ2-7; TRBD2 agrees at 12 bases. Germline trimming cut 5 bases from V and 0 bases from J; bases unmatched to any gene: 8. The germline V gene encodes CDR1 SGHVS and CDR2 FNYEAQ. The CDR3 has 17 residues. This CDR3 reads CASSRGLAGPRSYEQYF. CDR3 DNA sequence: TGTGCCAGCAGCCGGGGACTAGCGGGCCCCCGCTCCTACGAGCAGTACTTC. Variable domain in full (rest from reference TRBV7-6 and TRBJ2-7): GAGVSQSPRYKVTKRGQDVALRCDPISGHVSLYWYRQALGQGPEFLTYFNYEAQQDKSGLPNDRFSAERPEGSISTLTIQRTEQRDSAMYRCASSRGLAGPRSYEQYFGPGTRLTVT.

For the CDR3, the DNA is TGTGCCAGCAGTCCCCAGACAGGGCGGACTGAAGCTTTCTTT. It codes for CASSPQTGRTEAFF. This chain connects TRBV27 to TRBJ1-1; 7 positions match TRBD1. CDR1 is MNHEY and CDR2 is SMNVEV in the germline V gene (reference sequence). The V gene end was trimmed by 5 bases and the J gene end by 5 bases; junction bases not matched to a gene: 8. The CDR3 has 14 amino acids.

The rearrangement links TRBV28 to TRBJ2-7, with D possibly matching TRBD1 (5 bases). The CDR3 extends over 12 amino acids. V was cut by 4 bases and J by 2 bases, with 6 bases left in between. CDR1 is MDHEN and CDR2 is SYDVKM in the germline V gene. DNA of the CDR3: TGTGCCAGCAGTTGGGGCACCTACGAGCAGTACTTC. Its translation is CASSWGTYEQYF.

This clone has a handful of counts. This chain links TRBV9 with TRBJ2-2, with unresolved D. V was pared by 0 bases and J by 0 bases, with 9 bases between. The CDR3 loop spans 16 amino acids. From germline, CDR1 is SGDLS and CDR2 YYNGEE. This CDR3 reads CASSVESVPNTGELFF. Written as DNA, the CDR3 is TGTGCCAGCAGCGTAGAAAGCGTACCGAACACCGGGGAGCTGTTTTTT.